One T cell receptor (beta chain) is described in this entry. Its antigen is not identified. Germline CDR1 is MNHEY and CDR2 is SVGEGT. V was clipped by 6 bases and J by 14 bases; unmatched bases: 12. The CDR3 is 13 residues long. Hyperthyroidism, newly diagnosed and lasting under 2 months, affected patients aged 18 to 65. Amplified TCR beta CDR3 regions came from RNA transcripts. First-round RT-PCR with HTBI primers amplified the TCR CDR3 region. MiXCR was run by TCRdb on the multiplex PCR reads, yielding one entry per CDR3 protein. The sample holds fewer than 350,000 distinct CDR3 sequences, about 15% seen once. This specimen belongs to a study of T cells in Graves' hyperthyroidism and ophthalmopathy. In the study overall: Sampling of peripheral blood happened at initial diagnosis, prior to any treatment. Study conclusions and caveats: Ophthalmopathy stood apart from stable hyperthyroidism in a 13 V-J model.

The TCR sequence derives from a woman between 50 and 59 years old with Graves' hyperthyroidism that later progressed to Graves' ophthalmopathy. This chain links TRBV6-2 or TRBV6-3 with TRBJ1-4; 7 bases agree with TRBD1. The sample consisted of blood. The CDR3 nucleotides read TGTGCCAGCAGACGCCGCGACAGGGCACGCCTGTTTTTT. This sequence encodes CASRRRDRARLFF.